This TCR beta chain was captured in a study of T cell repertoires in cytomegalovirus infection. TCRdb recomputed calls from the reads with MiXCR, one row per CDR3 protein. The sample consists of under 600,000 distinct CDR3 sequences, more than 15% of them appearing once. Germline-derived CDR1 and CDR2 are SQVTM and ANQGSEA. With 2 bases removed from V and 7 bases from J, the gap between germline ends came to 8 bases. CDR3 length: 11 residues. In its sample, this clonotype was seen a few times. The chain has TRBV29-1 and TRBJ1-2, with D possibly being TRBD1 (6 bases). The TCR was taken from a human donor in good health (CMV status not recorded). Some clones in this sample may be carry-over from other donors' samples. Sequenced sample: CD8+ T cells from PBMCs. Here the CDR3 DNA reads TGCAGCGTTGAACACAGGGCTGGCTACACCTTC. Its protein product is CSVEHRAGYTF.